These 30 T cell receptor beta chains were sequenced from one sample in a study of high-grade serous ovarian cancer treatment subgroups. Sequencing was performed with immunoSEQ multiplex PCR; in TCRdb, only in-frame clones are kept and a portion is missing. The repertoire holds some 27,000 clones, roughly 80% seen once, with roughly 2% in the top ten. Tumor tissue was taken before any definitive surgery or chemotherapy was given. The material sequenced was tumor tissue. The receptors shown here come from a human donor with high-grade serous ovarian cancer.

The V call is TRBV7-9, the J call TRBJ2-7; D gene uncertain. The germline gives CDR1 SEHNR, CDR2 FQNEAQ (reference sequence). Trimming shortened V by 7 bases and J by 7 bases, and 14 bases separated the two germline ends. The CDR3 sequence is 12 residues long. The CDR3 DNA sequence: TGTGCCAGCACTACCTCCCTCTATGAGCAGTACTTC. The encoded protein is CASTTSLYEQYF.

In this sample, this clone turned up a few times. The chain is built from TRBV28 and TRBJ1-3; D is uncertain. The CDR3 is made up of 14 amino acids. Trimming removed 8 bases at V and 3 bases at J, with 14 bases between. In germline, CDR1 is MDHEN, CDR2 SYDVKM. DNA for the CDR3: TGTGCCAGCCAGACACTTACTCTTGGAAACACCATATATTTT. It translates to CASQTLTLGNTIYF.

The chain has TRBV18 and TRBJ1-2, with TRBD1 matching 7 bases. The V segment lost 4 bases and the J segment 6 bases; nucleotides outside the gene matches: 5. The V gene's germline CDR1 is KGHSH and CDR2 LQKENI. The length of the CDR3 is 13 residues. CDR3 DNA: TGTGCCAGCTCACACAGGGGACGAAATGGCTACACCTTC. The encoded protein is CASSHRGRNGYTF.

The V and J genes are TRBV2 and TRBJ1-1; no reliable D call. The germline V and J ends were trimmed by 8 bases and 0 bases, with 22 bases remaining between them. The CDR3 has 17 amino acids. Germline-derived CDR1 and CDR2 are SNHLY and FYNNEI. The CDR3 DNA reads TGTGCCAGCCTCCTAAGCAGCCCTCTTACCATGAACACTGAAGCTTTCTTT. It yields the protein CASLLSSPLTMNTEAFF.

The rearrangement uses TRBV11-1 and TRBJ2-1; 13 nucleotides align to TRBD2. Germline V gene data show CDR1 as SGHAT and CDR2 as FQDESV (reference sequence). J was trimmed by 8 bases and V by 8 bases; bases with no gene match: 18. The CDR3 runs to 18 residues. The CDR3 DNA reads as TGTGCCAGCTTGCCAGGACTAGCGGGAGCTCGGTATTATGATGAGCAGTTCTTC. It translates to CASLPGLAGARYYDEQFF.

This sequence joins TRBV18 and TRBJ1-1; 10 nucleotides line up with TRBD1. The CDR3 runs 17 residues. Germline CDR1 and CDR2: KGHSH and LQKENI. Losses at the gene ends were 0 bases for V and 5 bases for J; bases not matched to a gene: 9. CDR3 region: CASSPPRQGAKSTEAFF. CDR3 sequence (DNA): TGTGCCAGCTCACCACCTAGACAGGGGGCTAAAAGTACTGAAGCTTTCTTT.

This chain links TRBV18 with TRBJ1-3, with D hard to call. The V gene lost 3 bases and the J gene lost 8 bases, with 14 bases spanning the gap. The CDR3 loop spans 14 amino acids. CDR1 is KGHSH, CDR2 LQKENI, per germline. CDR3 region: CASSPGRSVDTIYF. The CDR3 DNA is TGTGCCAGCTCACCTGGGCGAAGCGTGGACACCATATATTTT. Drawing the rest from reference TRBV18 and TRBJ1-3, the complete variable domain is NAGVMQNPRHLVRRRGQEARLRCSPMKGHSHVYWYRQLPEEGLKFMVYLQKENIIDESGMPKERFSAEFPKEGPSILRIQQVVRGDSAAYFCASSPGRSVDTIYFGEGSWLTVV.

The chain is built from TRBV28 and TRBJ2-6, with no clear D. V shed 3 bases and J shed 0 bases, with 12 bases lying between them. Per the germline V gene, CDR1 is MDHEN and CDR2 is SYDVKM. The CDR3 contains 17 residues. The CDR3 spells CASSFRGVSSGANVLTF. CDR3 coding DNA: TGTGCCAGCAGTTTCAGAGGCGTGAGCTCTGGGGCCAACGTCCTGACTTTC.

The count of this clone is one. The rearrangement uses TRBV7-6 and TRBJ2-3; D tentatively reads TRBD1 or TRBD2 (6 bases each). V was shortened by 5 bases and J by 0 bases, with 12 bases between the two germline ends. Germline CDR1 is SGHVS and CDR2 is FNYEAQ. The CDR3 runs 15 residues. This CDR3 reads CASSQLGGSTDTQYF. The CDR3 DNA follows: TGTGCCAGCAGCCAGTTGGGGGGCAGCACAGATACGCAGTATTTT.

The table lists this clone with a few counts. J is TRBJ1-2 and V is TRBV30; 9 bases align to TRBD1. Germline V CDR1 and CDR2: GTSNPN, SVGIG (reference sequence). This CDR3 has 15 amino acids. The junction had 9 bases not matched to a gene; V was cut back by 3 bases and J by 4 bases. The CDR3 here is CAWRRGTGYSYGYTF. The CDR3 coding sequence is TGTGCCTGGAGAAGGGGGACAGGGTATAGCTATGGCTACACCTTC. The whole variable domain, remainder taken from reference TRBV30 and TRBJ1-2, is SQTIHQWPATLVQPVGSPLSLECTVEGTSNPNLYWYRQAAGRGLQLLFYSVGIGQISSEVPQNLSASRPQDRQFILSSKKLLLSDSGFYLCAWRRGTGYSYGYTFGSGTRLTVV.

This clone has a handful of counts. This sequence joins TRBV28 and TRBJ2-1; tentatively, D is TRBD2 (6 bases). The V gene's germline CDR1 is MDHEN and CDR2 SYDVKM. The CDR3 sequence is 14 residues long. V lost 5 bases to trimming and J lost 7 bases, with 15 bases between them. The CDR3 sequence is CASSPLKRVNEQFF. CDR3 sequence (DNA): TGTGCCAGCAGTCCCCTAAAGCGGGTGAATGAGCAGTTCTTC.

This clone was picked up a small number of times. This chain joins TRBV5-6 and TRBJ1-1, with a possible D match to TRBD1 (5 bases). This CDR3 is built from 15 residues. The ends were cut back, 6 bases at V and 1 base at J, with 16 bases in the middle. CDR1 SGHDT and CDR2 YYEEEE come from the germline V gene. The CDR3 spells CASKVRGARNTEAFF. As DNA, the CDR3 is TGTGCCAGCAAAGTCCGTGGGGCGAGGAACACTGAAGCTTTCTTT.

The rearrangement links TRBV10-2 to TRBJ2-1; TRBD2 is a possible D gene (5 bases). CDR3 size: 12 residues. The germline V and J ends were trimmed by 2 bases and 10 bases, with 9 bases remaining between them. From germline, CDR1 is WSHSY and CDR2 SAAADI. The CDR3 spells CASSEVLAEQFF. CDR3 coding DNA: TGCGCCAGCAGTGAGGTCCTAGCCGAGCAGTTCTTC.

This clone was observed a handful of times. V usage is TRBV10-1 and J usage is TRBJ2-7, with 7 bases lining up with TRBD1. The CDR3 is 13 amino acids. CDR1 and CDR2 (germline): WNHNN, SYGVQD (reference sequence). V trimming: 6 bases; J trimming: 1 base; junction bases outside the gene matches: 3. The chain's CDR3 is CASSRDRSYEQYF. The CDR3 nucleotides read TGCGCCAGCAGCCGGGACAGATCCTACGAGCAGTACTTC.

The chain combines TRBV27 with TRBJ1-2; no clear D. The CDR3 is made up of 13 amino acids. Per the germline V gene, CDR1 is MNHEY and CDR2 is SMNVEV (reference sequence). Trimming took off 6 bases at V and 2 bases at J, with 10 bases between the two ends. The CDR3 protein is CASRRTQNYGYTF. The CDR3 DNA reads as TGTGCCAGCAGGCGAACACAGAACTATGGCTACACCTTC.

The chain recombines TRBV9 with TRBJ1-1; 9 bases map to TRBD1. The CDR3 runs 14 residues. The V gene end was trimmed by 3 bases and the J gene end by 5 bases; junction bases not matched to a gene: 5. Germline CDR1 SGDLS, CDR2 YYNGEE. CDR3 in DNA: TGTGCCAGCAGCGCGACAGGGGGAGGGACTGAAGCTTTCTTT. Protein sequence: CASSATGGGTEAFF.

In DNA, the CDR3 is TGCGCCAGCAGCCCACCATTCGATAGCGTAGAGACCCAGTACTTC. It encodes CASSPPFDSVETQYF. The rearrangement uses TRBV5-1 and TRBJ2-5; D is perhaps TRBD2 (5 bases). CDR1 and CDR2 (germline): SGHRS, YFSETQ. This CDR3 contains 15 residues. Trimming left V 4 bases short and J 4 bases short, with 17 bases between.

This rearrangement joins TRBV19 to TRBJ2-6, with unresolved D. This CDR3 has 16 residues. The germline V and J ends were trimmed by 8 bases and 0 bases, with 14 bases remaining between them. The germline V gene has CDR1 LNHDA and CDR2 SQIVND (reference sequence). The CDR3 is CASANLISSGANVLTF. The CDR3 region has the DNA TGTGCCAGTGCCAATCTGATTAGCTCTGGGGCCAACGTCCTGACTTTC.

The genes are TRBV5-6 and TRBJ1-2, with TRBD1 matching over 7 bases. The CDR3 is 13 residues long. Trimming at V came to 0 bases and at J to 9 bases, leaving 5 bases not matched to a gene. Per germline, CDR1 SGHDT and CDR2 YYEEEE. The CDR3 here is CASSLGQGWRYTF. The CDR3 DNA reads as TGTGCCAGCAGCTTGGGACAGGGATGGCGCTACACCTTC.

This clone was counted between two and nine times. J is TRBJ2-3 and V is TRBV4-2, with D possibly being TRBD2 (5 bases). V lost 2 bases, J lost 6 bases, and 21 bases lay in between. Germline CDR1 reads LGHNA; CDR2 reads YNFKEQ. The length of the CDR3 is 17 residues. CDR3 DNA sequence: TGTGCCAGCAGCCAAAGCCGGGGAGAGCACATTAGGGATACGCAGTATTTT. This encodes CASSQSRGEHIRDTQYF.

CDR3 in amino acids: CASRTGADTQYF. The CDR3 DNA reads TGTGCCAGCAGGACAGGGGCAGATACGCAGTATTTT. V and J are TRBV2 and TRBJ2-3; 8 nucleotides agree with TRBD1. There are 12 residues in the CDR3. V lost 6 bases to trimming and J lost 4 bases; unmatched junction nucleotides: 0. Germline V gene lookup returns CDR1 SNHLY and CDR2 FYNNEI.

This chain joins TRBV29-1 and TRBJ2-5, with 10 bases aligning to TRBD1. The CDR3 loop spans 16 amino acids. The J segment lost 3 bases and the V segment lost 8 bases, leaving 15 bases of the junction unmatched. Per the germline V gene, CDR1 is SQVTM and CDR2 is ANQGSEA. In nucleotides, the CDR3 is TGCAGCACATCCAGGATACCGGGACAGGGGAAAGAGACCCAGTACTTC. Translating it yields CSTSRIPGQGKETQYF.

This clone was detected a few times. CDR3 coding DNA: TGTGCCAGTAGTATAGGAGCTAGCGGGAGGCCAACCAGCGAGCAGTACTTC. This sequence encodes CASSIGASGRPTSEQYF. The genes are TRBV19 and TRBJ2-7; 11 bases are shared with TRBD2. This CDR3 comprises 17 residues. CDR1 and CDR2 (germline): LNHDA, SQIVND (reference sequence). V shed 1 base, J shed 6 bases, and the junction held 11 bases outside the gene matches.

The gene calls are TRBV14 and TRBJ1-1, with 9 bases identical to TRBD1. The germline V gene encodes CDR1 SGHDN and CDR2 FVKESK. The CDR3 extends over 16 amino acids. J was trimmed by 3 bases and V by 0 bases; bases with no gene match: 5. Written as DNA, the CDR3 is TGTGCCAGCAGCCAAGAGTTGGGACAGGGAGACACTGAAGCTTTCTTT. It is translated as CASSQELGQGDTEAFF.

The CDR3 DNA reads TGCAGCGTCGATTCTAGCGGGAGGCCAGATGAGCAGTTCTTC. Its translation is CSVDSSGRPDEQFF. V gene TRBV29-1 combines with J gene TRBJ2-1; 11 bases map to TRBD2. CDR1 and CDR2 from the germline V gene are SQVTM and ANQGSEA. CDR3 length: 14 residues. Losses at the gene ends were 6 bases for V and 8 bases for J; bases not matched to a gene: 9.

J is TRBJ2-1 and V is TRBV7-3; D is perhaps TRBD1 or TRBD2 (5 bases each). Germline-derived CDR1 and CDR2 are SGHTA and FQGTGA. The CDR3 covers 17 residues. Trimming pared 1 base from V and 4 bases from J, leaving 17 bases between. The CDR3, as DNA: TGTGCCAGCAGCTTAAGGGGGATCGGATCAACGTACAATGAGCAGTTCTTC. Amino acids: CASSLRGIGSTYNEQFF.

Comment on this clone: This sample includes further DNA sequences coding for the same CDR3. The rearrangement joins TRBV6-5 to TRBJ2-7; D gene ambiguous. The CDR3 runs 14 residues. Trimming took off 0 bases at V and 2 bases at J, with 8 bases between the two ends. Looked up from germline, CDR1 is MNHEY and CDR2 is SVGAGI. The CDR3 DNA reads as TGTGCCAGCAGTTACTCGGTCCCAGCCTACGAGCAGTACTTC. Translating gives CASSYSVPAYEQYF.

The chain couples TRBV15 to TRBJ2-7; tentatively, D is TRBD2 (7 bases). The CDR3 contains 14 residues. V lost 5 bases to trimming and J lost 7 bases, with 18 bases between them. Germline V gene data show CDR1 as LNHNV and CDR2 as YYDKDF (reference sequence). As DNA, the CDR3 is TGTGCCACCAGCCGAGGGGGGGGATTGGGTGAGCAGTACTTC. It yields the protein CATSRGGGLGEQYF. Together with reference TRBV15 and TRBJ2-7, the CDR3 gives the full variable domain: DAMVIQNPRYQVTQFGKPVTLSCSQTLNHNVMYWYQQKSSQAPKLLFHYYDKDFNNEADTPDNFQSRRPNTSFCFLDIRSPGLGDTAMYLCATSRGGGLGEQYFGPGTRLTVT.

This clone was detected a few times. The CDR3 DNA reads TGTGCAAGTCGCTCAAACGGGGGGCTGAACTATGGCTACACCTTC. This translates into CASRSNGGLNYGYTF. The chain links TRBV12-2 to TRBJ1-2. TRBV12-2 is a pseudogene locus. The CDR3 spans 15 residues.

The chain joins TRBV6-6 to TRBJ1-2, with TRBD1 identical over 8 bases. The CDR3 loop spans 14 amino acids. With V trimmed by 7 bases and J by 4 bases, 8 bases remained unmatched. Germline V gives CDR1 MNHNY, CDR2 SVGAGI (reference sequence). The CDR3 region is CASTLTGGTYGYTF. The CDR3 DNA is TGTGCCAGCACCCTAACAGGGGGGACCTATGGCTACACCTTC.